Following are 25 T cell receptor beta chains from one sample sequenced in a study of shared clonotypes between healthy human individuals. CD45RO-negative, CCR7-positively selected cells formed the naive CD8 fraction, excluding terminally differentiated effector memory CD45RA+ cells. Some clones are missing from TCRdb's copy, which holds only in-frame ones; the method was immunoSEQ multiplex PCR. The profile shows around 560,000 clones, 85% to 95% of them singletons. Sequencing used naive CD8+ T cells sorted from blood. The receptors shown here come from a woman younger than 45 in good health.

The chain is built from TRBV27 and TRBJ2-5, with TRBD1 identical over 8 bases. The germline V gene encodes CDR1 MNHEY and CDR2 SMNVEV (reference sequence). V gave up 6 bases and J gave up 5 bases; unmatched junction bases: 11. This CDR3 is built from 15 residues. The CDR3 nucleotides are TGTGCCAGCAGGCAAGGGCAGGGGGCCTGGGAGACCCAGTACTTC. It translates to CASRQGQGAWETQYF.

This clone is a singleton in its sample. The chain uses TRBV20-1 and TRBJ2-3; no clear D. Trimming shortened V by 3 bases and J by 7 bases, and 8 bases separated the two germline ends. The CDR3 extends over 11 amino acids. Germline CDR1 DFQATT, CDR2 SNEGSKA (reference sequence). CDR3: CSASIPNTQYF. CDR3 nucleotides: TGCAGTGCTAGTATCCCTAATACGCAGTATTTT.

The rearrangement links TRBV10-2 to TRBJ2-7; D remains ambiguous. V lost 3 bases to trimming and J lost 2 bases, with 17 bases between them. Per germline, CDR1 WSHSY and CDR2 SAAADI. CDR3 length: 16 amino acids. CDR3 in DNA: TGCGCCAGCAGTGAAGATTCGGCAGGCCTAACCTACGAGCAGTACTTC. It specifies CASSEDSAGLTYEQYF.

The chain has TRBV5-1 and TRBJ2-7; TRBD1 or TRBD2 may be the D gene (6 bases each). This CDR3 is built from 15 residues. V was cut by 2 bases and J by 7 bases, with 19 bases left in between. Per the germline V gene, CDR1 is SGHRS and CDR2 is YFSETQ. In DNA form, the CDR3 reads TGCGCCAGCAGCTTAAGGGGGGACCCCCTCACAGAGCAGTACTTC. Protein product: CASSLRGDPLTEQYF. Together with reference TRBV5-1 and TRBJ2-7, the CDR3 gives the full variable domain: KAGVTQTPRYLIKTRGQQVTLSCSPISGHRSVSWYQQTPGQGLQFLFEYFSETQRNKGNFPGRFSGRQFSNSRSEMNVSTLELGDSALYLCASSLRGDPLTEQYFGPGTRLTVT.

The V and J genes are TRBV13 and TRBJ2-3; D perhaps matches TRBD2 (5 bases). The CDR3 runs 17 residues. Germline V gene sequence: CDR1 PRHDT, CDR2 FYEKMQ (reference sequence). Trimming shortened V by 1 base and J by 0 bases, and 14 bases separated the two germline ends. The CDR3 spells CASSLEGLAVSTDTQYF. In nucleotides, the CDR3 is TGTGCCAGCAGCTTAGAAGGGCTAGCAGTTAGCACAGATACGCAGTATTTT.

The chain joins TRBV25-1 to TRBJ1-3; 7 bases map to TRBD1. The CDR3 has 16 residues. V was pared by 0 bases and J by 1 base, with 3 bases of the junction left unmatched. Germline values: CDR1 MGHDK, CDR2 SYGVNS. Here the CDR3 reads CASSEYQGGSGNTIYF. The CDR3 nucleotides read TGTGCCAGCAGTGAATATCAGGGGGGGTCTGGAAACACCATATATTTT.

This chain links TRBV7-2 with TRBJ2-2; 7 bases fit TRBD1. This CDR3 has 16 amino acids. Per germline, CDR1 SGHTA and CDR2 FQGNSA. V shed 1 base and J 2 bases; nucleotides not matched to a gene: 4. CDR3 sequence reads: CASSLGWTGNTGELFF. The CDR3, as DNA: TGTGCCAGCAGCTTAGGTTGGACAGGAAACACCGGGGAGCTGTTTTTT.

V gene TRBV6-1 combines with J gene TRBJ1-5; tentative D call: TRBD1 (5 bases). V lost 6 bases and J 1 base, leaving 13 bases between the germline ends. Looked up from germline, CDR1 is MNHNS and CDR2 is SASEGT. There are 15 residues in the CDR3. CDR3 DNA: TGTGCCAGCAGCCCCCGGCGGGACAGCAATCAGCCCCAGCATTTT. Its translation: CASSPRRDSNQPQHF.

This rearrangement joins TRBV5-6 to TRBJ2-7; 8 nucleotides match TRBD2. The CDR3 covers 16 residues. Germline CDR1 and CDR2: SGHDT and YYEEEE. The V and J ends lost 2 bases and 0 bases, in that order; junction bases with no gene match: 7. The CDR3 loop is CASSFEGGRFSYEQYF. CDR3 coding DNA: TGTGCCAGCAGCTTTGAGGGCGGGAGGTTCTCCTACGAGCAGTACTTC.

J is TRBJ2-2 and V is TRBV19; 14 nucleotides agree with TRBD2. The germline gives CDR1 LNHDA, CDR2 SQIVND (reference sequence). This CDR3 has 17 amino acids. The V segment lost 7 bases and the J segment 6 bases; nucleotides outside the gene matches: 10. CDR3 bases: TGTGCCAGTAACGCCGGGACTAGCGGGAGATTGCCCGGGGAGCTGTTTTTT. Its translation is CASNAGTSGRLPGELFF.

The chain carries TRBV29-1 and TRBJ2-1; D is ambiguous. The CDR3 has 11 residues. V gave up 0 bases and J gave up 8 bases, with 5 bases separating them. From germline, CDR1 is SQVTM and CDR2 ANQGSEA. CDR3 coding DNA: TGCAGCGTTGAAGAACGATATGAGCAGTTCTTC. It encodes CSVEERYEQFF.

J is TRBJ1-2 and V is TRBV18; tentatively, D is TRBD1 (6 bases). CDR1 KGHSH and CDR2 LQKENI come from the germline V gene. V gave up 0 bases and J gave up 8 bases, with 25 bases separating them. The CDR3 extends over 18 amino acids. DNA for the CDR3: TGTGCCAGCTCACCACCAGATAAGCTCCTGTGGACAGTTGAAGGCTACACCTTC. It encodes CASSPPDKLLWTVEGYTF.

Notes on this clone: The identical CDR3 is also encoded by other nucleotide sequences in the sample. The chain has TRBV5-4 and TRBJ2-5; D possibly corresponds to TRBD2 (6 bases). The CDR3 consists of 13 residues. V lost 2 bases to trimming and J lost 3 bases, with 8 bases between them. The germline V gene has CDR1 SGHNT and CDR2 YYREEE (reference sequence). The CDR3 sequence: CASSLWGEETQYF. As DNA, the CDR3 is TGTGCCAGCAGCTTATGGGGGGAAGAGACCCAGTACTTC.

The chain couples TRBV5-6 to TRBJ2-1, with a tentative D call TRBD2 (5 bases). This CDR3 is built from 16 residues. Per germline, CDR1 SGHDT and CDR2 YYEEEE. Trimming took off 0 bases at V and 2 bases at J, with 12 bases between the two ends. The CDR3 loop is CASSLEGARTYNEQFF. CDR3 in DNA: TGTGCCAGCAGCTTGGAGGGAGCCCGGACCTACAATGAGCAGTTCTTC.

The CDR3 sequence is CASSGLSGANVLTF. The CDR3 nucleotides read TGCGCCAGCAGCGGCCTCTCTGGGGCCAACGTCCTGACTTTC. The chain joins TRBV5-1 to TRBJ2-6; D unresolved. Germline V gene data show CDR1 as SGHRS and CDR2 as YFSETQ. V was pared by 4 bases and J by 0 bases, with 5 bases between. CDR3 length: 14 residues.

This sequence joins TRBV7-9 and TRBJ2-3; D unresolved. The CDR3 has 17 residues. Germline loops: CDR1 SEHNR, CDR2 FQNEAQ (reference sequence). Trimming pared 1 base from V and 1 base from J, leaving 15 bases between. In nucleotides, the CDR3 is TGTGCCAGCAGCTTAGAGGTGTCCCGGCCTGGCACAGATACGCAGTATTTT. Amino acids: CASSLEVSRPGTDTQYF.

The chain couples TRBV7-3 to TRBJ2-7; no clear D. Germline lookup yields CDR1 SGHTA and CDR2 FQGTGA. The length of the CDR3 is 14 residues. Trimming left V 0 bases short and J 1 base short, with 7 bases between. Here the CDR3 DNA reads TGTGCCAGCAGCTTAACGTCCGGATCCTACGAGCAGTACTTC. Encoded protein: CASSLTSGSYEQYF.

The chain links TRBV6-1 to TRBJ2-7; D gene uncertain. Germline V gene data show CDR1 as MNHNS and CDR2 as SASEGT. Trimming pared 2 bases from V and 1 base from J, leaving 12 bases between. This CDR3 has 15 residues. The CDR3 loop reads CASSESYARSYEQYF. CDR3 in DNA: TGTGCCAGCAGTGAATCATATGCGAGATCCTACGAGCAGTACTTC.

The chain couples TRBV27 to TRBJ1-5; D gene unclear. Germline lookup yields CDR1 MNHEY and CDR2 SMNVEV (reference sequence). The CDR3 runs to 16 residues. V lost 3 bases and J lost 3, with 15 bases in between. CDR3 amino acids: CASSFRSPTYNQPQHF. CDR3 sequence (DNA): TGTGCCAGCAGTTTTCGGTCCCCGACTTACAATCAGCCCCAGCATTTT.

The J gene is TRBJ1-2, the V gene TRBV30, with D uncertain. V was trimmed by 0 bases and J by 0 bases, leaving 11 bases between them. The CDR3 loop spans 15 amino acids. Germline V CDR1 and CDR2: GTSNPN, SVGIG (reference sequence). CDR3 protein: CAWSVLQAANYGYTF. In DNA form, the CDR3 reads TGTGCCTGGAGTGTATTGCAGGCAGCTAACTATGGCTACACCTTC.

The gene calls are TRBV27 and TRBJ2-1, with a possible D match to TRBD2 (6 bases). Germline values: CDR1 MNHEY, CDR2 SMNVEV (reference sequence). V gave up 2 bases and J gave up 4 bases, with 9 bases separating them. This CDR3 has 14 residues. The DNA for the CDR3 is TGTGCCAGCAGTTTACCGGGACTTTACAATGAGCAGTTCTTC. Translating it yields CASSLPGLYNEQFF.

The chain employs TRBV6-6 and TRBJ2-7; no clear D. V lost 4 bases and J lost 6, with 16 bases in between. Germline assignment: CDR1 MNHNY and CDR2 SVGAGI (reference sequence). This CDR3 is 14 amino acids long. Here the CDR3 DNA reads TGTGCCAGCAGTTCCCTCCCTGTAGGGCGCGAGCAGTACTTC. Translated, it gives CASSSLPVGREQYF.

V usage is TRBV5-4 and J usage is TRBJ2-3, with 10 nucleotides matching TRBD1. There are 14 residues in the CDR3. The V and J ends lost 4 bases and 4 bases, in that order; junction bases with no gene match: 3. In germline, CDR1 is SGHNT, CDR2 YYREEE (reference sequence). Written as DNA, the CDR3 is TGTGCCAGCAGCCGGGACAGGGGCCCAGATACGCAGTATTTT. Translation: CASSRDRGPDTQYF. The full variable domain, completed using reference TRBV5-4 and TRBJ2-3, is ETGVTQSPTHLIKTRGQQVTLRCSSQSGHNTVSWYQQALGQGPQFIFQYYREEENGRGNFPPRFSGLQFPNYSSELNVNALELDDSALYLCASSRDRGPDTQYFGPGTRLTVL.

A few counts support this clone. The chain employs TRBV7-9 and TRBJ2-1, with no clear D. There are 14 residues in the CDR3. Germline V gene data show CDR1 as SEHNR and CDR2 as FQNEAQ (reference sequence). V shed 5 bases and J shed 6 bases, with 14 bases lying between them. CDR3 nucleotides: TGTGCCAGCAGCCTAAGACTGTCTAGCAATGAGCAGTTCTTC. It is translated as CASSLRLSSNEQFF.

This clone occurred a few times. The V and J genes are TRBV7-9 and TRBJ1-1; 9 bases map to TRBD1. The CDR3 has 14 residues. Losses at the gene ends were 4 bases for V and 1 base for J; bases not matched to a gene: 1. The germline V gene encodes CDR1 SEHNR and CDR2 FQNEAQ (reference sequence). DNA for the CDR3: TGTGCCAGCAGCTGGACAGGGGAGAACACTGAAGCTTTCTTT. Protein sequence: CASSWTGENTEAFF.